The 22 T cell receptor beta chains below all came from one sample that was sequenced in a study of T cell responses to AZD1222 COVID-19 vaccine. Some clones are missing from TCRdb's copy, which holds only in-frame ones; the method was immunoSEQ multiplex PCR. The sample contains tens of thousands of clones, 70% to 90% of which appear only once. Sequenced here: peripheral blood, sampled on day 0 of AZD1222 vaccination. The receptors shown here come from an adult in good health.

This clone was picked up one time. This chain joins TRBV9 and TRBJ2-1; the D is unclear. The V gene lost 0 bases and the J gene lost 4 bases, with 5 bases spanning the gap. Germline V CDR1 and CDR2: SGDLS, YYNGEE. The CDR3 length is 13 residues. The CDR3 region has the DNA TGTGCCAGCAGCGTAGCGACATACAATGAGCAGTTCTTC. Its translation: CASSVATYNEQFF.

CDR3: CASSLTSGGADTQYF. CDR3 in DNA: TGTGCCAGCAGTTTGACTAGCGGGGGTGCAGATACGCAGTATTTT. This chain links TRBV27 with TRBJ2-3, with 12 positions matching TRBD2. This CDR3 has 15 residues. The J segment lost 4 bases and the V segment lost 3 bases, leaving 2 bases of the junction unmatched. The germline V gene encodes CDR1 MNHEY and CDR2 SMNVEV (reference sequence).

The chain has TRBV28 and TRBJ1-2, with 8 bases matching TRBD1. The germline CDR1 and CDR2 sequences are MDHEN and SYDVKM. Losses at the gene ends were 5 bases for V and 0 bases for J; bases not matched to a gene: 11. The length of the CDR3 is 17 residues. CDR3 bases: TGTGCCAGCAGTGAGGGACAGGTTGACCCTACTAACTATGGCTACACCTTC. Encoded protein: CASSEGQVDPTNYGYTF.

This chain joins TRBV2 and TRBJ1-6, with D unclear. The ends were cut back, 3 bases at V and 0 bases at J, with 6 bases in the middle. The CDR3 is 15 amino acids. From germline, CDR1 is SNHLY and CDR2 FYNNEI. This CDR3 is CASSERGSYNSPLHF. DNA for the CDR3: TGTGCCAGCAGTGAGCGGGGCTCCTATAATTCACCCCTCCACTTT.

The rearrangement uses TRBV28 and TRBJ2-7, with 11 bases aligning to TRBD2. Trimming removed 5 bases from V and 2 bases from J; junction bases left unmatched: 2. The CDR3 runs to 14 residues. Germline V CDR1 and CDR2: MDHEN, SYDVKM. In DNA, the CDR3 is TGTGCCAGCAGTCTAGCGGGGGGAACCTACGAGCAGTACTTC. Amino acid sequence: CASSLAGGTYEQYF.

The J gene is TRBJ1-1, the V gene TRBV6-5; 8 bases are shared with TRBD1. The CDR3 spans 15 residues. V trimming: 4 bases; J trimming: 5 bases; junction bases outside the gene matches: 9. Per the germline V gene, CDR1 is MNHEY and CDR2 is SVGAGI. CDR3 sequence: CASSSGGWRVTEAFF. The CDR3 DNA reads TGTGCCAGCAGTTCAGGGGGCTGGAGAGTGACTGAAGCTTTCTTT.

This chain links TRBV7-8 with TRBJ2-1, with 8 bases that match TRBD2. The CDR3 runs 16 residues. The germline V gene has CDR1 SGHVS and CDR2 FQNEAQ. Trimming took 3 bases from V and 4 from J; bases not matched to a gene: 8. CDR3 protein: CASSLDGGVYYNEQFF. In nucleotides, the CDR3 is TGTGCCAGCAGCTTGGACGGGGGGGTATATTACAATGAGCAGTTCTTC.

CDR3 DNA sequence: TGTGCCAGCAGTTTGAGCAGAAACTCCTACGAGCAGTACTTC. Its protein product is CASSLSRNSYEQYF. The rearrangement links TRBV28 to TRBJ2-7, with unresolved D. The V gene lost 3 bases and the J gene lost 0 bases, with 9 bases spanning the gap. The CDR3 consists of 14 residues. Germline-derived CDR1 and CDR2 are MDHEN and SYDVKM.

V and J are TRBV10-3 and TRBJ1-1, with D possibly matching TRBD1 (6 bases). Germline V gene sequence: CDR1 ENHRY, CDR2 SYGVKD. This CDR3 region has 16 residues. V was pared by 0 bases and J by 3 bases, with 14 bases between. The CDR3 protein is CAISESDRRGYTEAFF. CDR3 nucleotide sequence: TGTGCCATCAGTGAGTCCGACAGAAGGGGGTACACTGAAGCTTTCTTT.

The rearrangement uses TRBV15 and TRBJ1-1, with D possibly TRBD1 on 6 matching bases. The length of the CDR3 is 16 residues. Germline assignment: CDR1 LNHNV and CDR2 YYDKDF (reference sequence). V was cut by 0 bases and J by 4 bases, with 15 bases left in between. In DNA form, the CDR3 reads TGTGCCACCAGCAGAGATCGCCAGGGGTCTGGCACTGAAGCTTTCTTT. Translated, it gives CATSRDRQGSGTEAFF.

The chain links TRBV7-2 to TRBJ1-5; weak D call: TRBD1 (5 bases). V was pared by 1 base and J by 2 bases, with 12 bases between. The germline V gene encodes CDR1 SGHTA and CDR2 FQGNSA. The CDR3 sequence is 16 residues long. CDR3 sequence reads: CASSLVGGSGNQPQHF. The CDR3 DNA reads as TGTGCCAGCAGCTTAGTGGGGGGATCGGGCAATCAGCCCCAGCATTTT.

This clone was detected only once. This chain connects TRBV28 to TRBJ1-4, with D maybe TRBD1 (5 bases). Looked up from germline, CDR1 is MDHEN and CDR2 is SYDVKM. The CDR3 contains 12 residues. V shed 11 bases and J shed 4 bases, with 11 bases lying between them. This CDR3 is CACGQGNEKLFF. The CDR3 region has the DNA TGTGCCTGCGGGCAGGGTAATGAAAAACTGTTTTTT. Complete variable domain (other parts from reference TRBV28 and TRBJ1-4): DVKVTQSSRYLVKRTGEKVFLECVQDMDHENMFWYRQDPGLGLRLIYFSYDVKMKEKGDIPEGYSVSREKKERFSLILESASTNQTSMYLCACGQGNEKLFFGSGTQLSVL.

This clone appeared once. The chain carries TRBV10-3 and TRBJ2-7, with 8 nucleotides matching TRBD1. Trimming cost V 3 bases and J 4 bases; bases outside gene matches: 8. The CDR3 totals 15 residues. Germline CDR1 and CDR2: ENHRY and SYGVKD. CDR3 protein: CAISDKAGGGYEQYF. CDR3 DNA: TGTGCCATCAGTGACAAGGCAGGGGGCGGTTACGAGCAGTACTTC.

The J gene is TRBJ2-1, the V gene TRBV4-1; 7 bases line up with TRBD1. The CDR3 length is 18 residues. Trimming removed 0 bases from V and 4 bases from J; junction bases left unmatched: 12. Germline V CDR1 and CDR2: MGHRA, YSYEKL. The CDR3 DNA reads as TGCGCCAGCAGCCAAGATGCGCTGCCCGGACAGGTTTACAATGAGCAGTTCTTC. It encodes CASSQDALPGQVYNEQFF.

This chain uses TRBV14 with TRBJ1-4, with TRBD1 identical over 10 bases. The CDR3 is 15 residues long. Germline assignment: CDR1 SGHDN and CDR2 FVKESK. V lost 1 base, J lost 8 bases, and 4 bases stayed unmatched. CDR3 bases: TGTGCCAGCAGCCAAGCCGGGACAGGGGTCGAAAAACTGTTTTTT. Its translation is CASSQAGTGVEKLFF.

The chain uses TRBV2 and TRBJ1-5, with D perhaps matching TRBD1 (5 bases). Per the germline V gene, CDR1 is SNHLY and CDR2 is FYNNEI. The CDR3 extends over 14 amino acids. V lost 6 bases to trimming and J lost 2 bases, with 11 bases between them. CDR3: CASRQGLGNQPQHF. The CDR3 bases are TGTGCCAGCAGGCAGGGTCTTGGCAATCAGCCCCAGCATTTT.

The chain uses TRBV10-1 and TRBJ2-1; D is uncertain. Germline V gene data show CDR1 as WNHNN and CDR2 as SYGVQD (reference sequence). This CDR3 comprises 15 residues. Between the trimmed V and J ends, which lost 0 bases and 3 bases, there was a span of 9 bases. This chain's CDR3 is CASSESRHFYNEQFF. The CDR3 nucleotides read TGCGCCAGCAGTGAGTCGCGACACTTCTACAATGAGCAGTTCTTC.

A few counts support this clone. This chain joins TRBV19 and TRBJ1-6, with 7 positions matching TRBD1. J gave up 5 bases and V 7 bases, and 14 bases lay outside the gene matches. The germline V gene encodes CDR1 LNHDA and CDR2 SQIVND (reference sequence). This CDR3 contains 17 residues. The CDR3, as DNA: TGTGCCAGTACCCGAATTTTTACAGGGGCGGATAATTCACCCCTCCACTTT. It yields the protein CASTRIFTGADNSPLHF. Variable domain in full (rest from reference TRBV19 and TRBJ1-6): DGGITQSPKYLFRKEGQNVTLSCEQNLNHDAMYWYRQDPGQGLRLIYYSQIVNDFQKGDIAEGYSVSREKKESFPLTVTSAQKNPTAFYLCASTRIFTGADNSPLHFGNGTRLTVT.

The chain links TRBV5-4 to TRBJ2-7; D is unclear. Germline V CDR1 and CDR2: SGHNT, YYREEE (reference sequence). With 0 bases removed from V and 5 bases from J, the gap between germline ends came to 9 bases. The CDR3 covers 13 residues. This CDR3 is CASSLESGDEQYF. CDR3 nucleotides: TGTGCCAGCAGCTTGGAATCTGGGGACGAGCAGTACTTC.

This chain connects TRBV7-3 to TRBJ1-1; D perhaps matches TRBD1 (5 bases). The CDR3 spans 15 residues. V gave up 5 bases and J gave up 4 bases, with 17 bases separating them. Looked up from germline, CDR1 is SGHTA and CDR2 is FQGTGA. DNA for the CDR3: TGTGCCAGCAGCCACCTGCGTGGGGGTATCACTGAAGCTTTCTTT. Protein: CASSHLRGGITEAFF.

The table lists this clone with a few counts. V and J are TRBV19 and TRBJ2-5, with D unresolved. The V gene lost 5 bases and the J gene lost 5 bases, with 12 bases spanning the gap. Germline loops: CDR1 LNHDA, CDR2 SQIVND (reference sequence). This CDR3 has 13 amino acids. Here the CDR3 reads CASSLDGLETQYF. The CDR3, as DNA: TGTGCCAGTAGTCTCGATGGGTTGGAGACCCAGTACTTC.

The rearrangement links TRBV29-1 to TRBJ2-7; a weak D match, TRBD1 (6 bases). This CDR3 is 14 amino acids long. Deletions cut 5 bases from V and 6 bases from J, with 20 bases between. Germline-derived CDR1 and CDR2 are SQVTM and ANQGSEA. CDR3 residues: CSVTLTGISSEQYF. The CDR3 region has the DNA TGCAGCGTTACACTCACAGGGATTTCTTCCGAGCAGTACTTC.